The 16 T cell receptor beta chains below were found in one sample sequenced in a study of blood T cell repertoires in COVID-19. The repertoire was sequenced with immunoSEQ multiplex PCR; TCRdb's copy has only in-frame clones and lacks some. Among over 130,000 clones listed, 70% to 80% were seen once. Sequencing input: peripheral blood. The receptors shown here come from an elderly woman with active or convalescent COVID-19.

The chain carries TRBV6-1 and TRBJ1-1; tentatively, D is TRBD1 (5 bases). Germline V gene data show CDR1 as MNHNS and CDR2 as SASEGT. V shed 2 bases and J shed 2 bases, with 9 bases lying between them. The CDR3 consists of 14 residues. The CDR3 coding sequence is TGTGCCAGCAGTGAACCGGGACTAAACACTGAAGCTTTCTTT. Encoded protein: CASSEPGLNTEAFF.

This clone was seen many times. The rearrangement links TRBV3-1 (or the pseudogene TRBV3-2) to TRBJ1-5, with D maybe TRBD1 (5 bases). V was clipped by 0 bases and J by 0 bases, with 18 bases between them. The CDR3 contains 19 residues. Germline V lookup: CDR1 LGHDT, CDR2 YNNKEL (reference sequence). In nucleotides, the CDR3 is TGTGCCAGCAGCCAAGATAGGGGCACACGGCAGTATAGCAATCAGCCCCAGCATTTT. Translated, it gives CASSQDRGTRQYSNQPQHF.

The CDR3 sequence: CASTAYGLDTGELFF. CDR3 nucleotide sequence: TGTGCCAGCACCGCTTATGGACTGGACACCGGGGAGCTGTTTTTT. V usage is TRBV7-2 and J usage is TRBJ2-2, with D perhaps TRBD2 (5 bases). V was clipped by 7 bases and J by 3 bases, with 15 bases between them. The CDR3 totals 15 residues. The germline V gene encodes CDR1 SGHTA and CDR2 FQGNSA.

The chain recombines TRBV5-4 with TRBJ2-1; perhaps TRBD1 as D (7 bases). V was clipped by 4 bases and J by 7 bases, with 15 bases between them. The CDR3 loop spans 14 amino acids. The germline V gene has CDR1 SGHNT and CDR2 YYREEE (reference sequence). CDR3 region: CASSPSGGRNEQFF. The CDR3 bases are TGTGCCAGCAGCCCCTCAGGGGGGAGGAATGAGCAGTTCTTC.

The chain joins TRBV28 to TRBJ1-1; D call uncertain. This CDR3 is built from 16 residues. Germline CDR1 reads MDHEN; CDR2 reads SYDVKM. V lost 6 bases and J lost 4, with 21 bases in between. The CDR3 DNA reads as TGTGCCAGCAGCTCCATCGGGGAGGGAACTCGCACTGAAGCTTTCTTT. Its protein is CASSSIGEGTRTEAFF.

This clone showed up just once. V gene TRBV5-1 combines with J gene TRBJ2-3; maybe TRBD1 (5 bases). V was shortened by 5 bases and J by 0 bases, with 10 bases between the two germline ends. The CDR3 is 14 residues long. Germline values: CDR1 SGHRS, CDR2 YFSETQ. In nucleotides, the CDR3 is TGCGCCAGCAGGCGGACACGTAGCACAGATACGCAGTATTTT. Its protein is CASRRTRSTDTQYF.

The V call is TRBV2, the J call TRBJ1-4, with 7 nucleotides matching TRBD1. Germline V gene sequence: CDR1 SNHLY, CDR2 FYNNEI. The CDR3 spans 17 residues. V shed 6 bases, J shed 5 bases, and the junction held 15 bases outside the gene matches. The CDR3 spells CASRPGQQSSMNEKLFF. The CDR3 DNA sequence: TGTGCCAGCAGGCCGGGACAGCAGTCCTCAATGAATGAAAAACTGTTTTTT.

The rearrangement uses TRBV5-8 and TRBJ2-5, with 9 bases matching TRBD1. Germline V gene lookup returns CDR1 SGHTS and CDR2 YDEGEE. Trimming removed 1 base from V and 5 bases from J; junction bases left unmatched: 12. The CDR3 contains 17 residues. CDR3 loop: CASSLFKGDRVTETQYF. CDR3 sequence (DNA): TGTGCCAGCAGCTTGTTTAAGGGGGACAGGGTGACCGAGACCCAGTACTTC.

This sequence joins TRBV18 and TRBJ2-7; 7 bases agree with TRBD2. The trim removed 1 base at V and 6 bases at J, leaving 18 bases unmatched. Looked up from germline, CDR1 is KGHSH and CDR2 is LQKENI. The CDR3 loop spans 18 amino acids. The CDR3 region is CASSPRFPTGGTPSEQYF. CDR3 nucleotide sequence: TGTGCCAGCTCACCACGATTCCCTACCGGGGGGACGCCGAGCGAGCAGTACTTC.

The V call is TRBV5-8, the J call TRBJ2-5; 7 nucleotides align to TRBD1. The length of the CDR3 is 17 residues. The V gene end was trimmed by 3 bases and the J gene end by 1 base; junction bases not matched to a gene: 12. The germline gives CDR1 SGHTS, CDR2 YDEGEE. This chain's CDR3 is CASSSRSLDRAQETQYF. CDR3 nucleotide sequence: TGTGCCAGCAGCTCCCGTTCCTTAGACAGGGCCCAAGAGACCCAGTACTTC.

This clone was seen just once. This sequence joins TRBV18 and TRBJ1-3; D is perhaps TRBD1 (6 bases). Trimming pared 4 bases from V and 1 base from J, leaving 11 bases between. The CDR3 loop spans 15 amino acids. Germline V gives CDR1 KGHSH, CDR2 LQKENI. CDR3 loop: CASSRTATSGNTIYF. The DNA of the CDR3 is TGTGCCAGCTCACGGACAGCCACTTCTGGAAACACCATATATTTT.

The CDR3 loop reads CASSETRSGTGELFF. The CDR3 nucleotides are TGTGCCAGCAGTGAGACTAGGTCGGGCACCGGGGAGCTGTTTTTT. This chain connects TRBV2 to TRBJ2-2; D may be TRBD2 (6 bases). This CDR3 comprises 15 residues. CDR1 SNHLY and CDR2 FYNNEI come from the germline V gene. Between the trimmed V and J ends, which lost 3 bases and 4 bases, there was a span of 12 bases.

The chain has TRBV27 and TRBJ2-7; 8 bases map to TRBD1. Per germline, CDR1 MNHEY and CDR2 SMNVEV (reference sequence). The CDR3 totals 15 residues. With 5 bases clipped from V and 0 bases from J, the junction kept 6 bases outside the gene matches. The CDR3 coding sequence is TGTGCCAGCAGTAGGGACAGGAGGTTCTCCTACGAGCAGTACTTC. It translates to CASSRDRRFSYEQYF.

The chain links TRBV19 to TRBJ1-5, with D possibly matching TRBD1 (6 bases). This CDR3 contains 16 residues. Germline V gene sequence: CDR1 LNHDA, CDR2 SQIVND (reference sequence). V lost 5 bases and J lost 1, with 15 bases in between. CDR3 bases: TGTGCCAGTAGTCCCCGGGGGGGGCAGAGCAATCAGCCCCAGCATTTT. It is translated as CASSPRGGQSNQPQHF.

The rearrangement uses TRBV30 and TRBJ1-1; the D is unclear. The CDR3 loop spans 12 amino acids. V was pared by 5 bases and J by 1 base, with 8 bases between. Germline assignment: CDR1 GTSNPN and CDR2 SVGIG (reference sequence). DNA of the CDR3: TGTGCCTGGGGACGGGAGAACACTGAAGCTTTCTTT. Amino acid sequence: CAWGRENTEAFF.

J is TRBJ2-5 and V is TRBV2; 9 positions match TRBD1. CDR3 length: 15 residues. After removal of 8 bases from V and 4 bases from J, the junction contained 11 bases not matched to a gene. Per germline, CDR1 SNHLY and CDR2 FYNNEI. CDR3 sequence (DNA): TGTGCCAGCCTCTCACAGGGGGCGAGTGGAGAGACCCAGTACTTC. This gives the protein CASLSQGASGETQYF.